One sample yielded the 10 T cell receptor beta chains listed below, sequenced in a study of blood T cell repertoires in COVID-19. Measured with immunoSEQ multiplex PCR; TCRdb has only the in-frame clones, and not every one. This sample has about 130,000 clones, with 65% to 90% found just once. The sequencing input was peripheral blood. Receptors were obtained from a man aged 80 or over with active or convalescent COVID-19.

The V and J genes are TRBV25-1 and TRBJ2-5; perhaps TRBD2 as D (6 bases). CDR3 length: 15 amino acids. The germline CDR1 and CDR2 sequences are MGHDK and SYGVNS. Trimming removed 3 bases from V and 6 bases from J, with 17 bases in between. The CDR3 region is CASSDPGTRMKTQYF. For the CDR3, the DNA is TGTGCCAGCAGTGACCCCGGGACTCGGATGAAGACCCAGTACTTC.

The gene calls are TRBV6-5 and TRBJ2-7; 14 bases fit TRBD2. J gave up 6 bases and V 2 bases, and 6 bases lay outside the gene matches. Germline V gives CDR1 MNHEY, CDR2 SVGAGI. CDR3 length: 16 residues. CDR3: CASSYPGTSGSAEQYF. The CDR3 DNA follows: TGTGCCAGCAGTTACCCGGGGACTAGCGGGAGTGCCGAGCAGTACTTC.

The chain recombines TRBV10-3 with TRBJ2-3; D is perhaps TRBD2 (6 bases). CDR1 is ENHRY and CDR2 is SYGVKD in the germline V gene. Trimming shortened V by 8 bases and J by 3 bases, and 18 bases separated the two germline ends. The CDR3 sequence is 15 residues long. As DNA, the CDR3 is TGTGCCATCTCGGGCGGTGGCGGGGCTACAGATACGCAGTATTTT. This sequence encodes CAISGGGGATDTQYF.

This chain uses TRBV10-3 with TRBJ1-3, with TRBD1 identical over 9 bases. V shed 1 base, J shed 7 bases, and the junction held 8 bases outside the gene matches. Germline values: CDR1 ENHRY, CDR2 SYGVKD. The CDR3 is 16 amino acids. The CDR3 loop reads CAISEWGTGTTNTIYF. The CDR3 bases are TGTGCCATCAGTGAGTGGGGGACAGGGACTACGAACACCATATATTTT.

The V and J genes are TRBV7-3 and TRBJ2-1; D is ambiguous. V lost 5 bases and J 0 bases, leaving 11 bases between the germline ends. Germline lookup yields CDR1 SGHTA and CDR2 FQGTGA. This CDR3 is 15 amino acids long. The DNA of the CDR3 is TGTGCCAGCAGCCCCATCCTGAGCTCCTACAATGAGCAGTTCTTC. This sequence encodes CASSPILSSYNEQFF.

J is TRBJ2-7 and V is TRBV6-5, with 11 bases identical to TRBD2. Germline V gene lookup returns CDR1 MNHEY and CDR2 SVGAGI. There are 15 residues in the CDR3. V was pared by 6 bases and J by 3 bases, with 7 bases of the junction left unmatched. The DNA of the CDR3 is TGTGCCAGCAGCCGCCGGGGGACTAGCGGCTACGAGCAGTACTTC. Amino acid sequence: CASSRRGTSGYEQYF.

Regarding this clone: The identical CDR3 is also encoded by other nucleotide sequences in the sample. The V call is TRBV11-3, the J call TRBJ2-2; TRBD2 agrees at 16 bases. Trimming cost V 5 bases and J 6 bases; bases outside gene matches: 3. CDR1 is SGHNT and CDR2 is YENEEA in the germline V gene. The CDR3 sequence is 16 residues long. In nucleotides, the CDR3 is TGTGCCAGCAGCGGGACTAGCGGGGGGGGTCCCGGGGAGCTGTTTTTT. Protein: CASSGTSGGGPGELFF.

The rearrangement joins TRBV9 to TRBJ1-1; tentatively, D is TRBD1 (5 bases). The CDR3 runs to 12 residues. CDR1 is SGDLS and CDR2 is YYNGEE in the germline V gene. V was cut by 4 bases and J by 5 bases, with 9 bases left in between. CDR3 loop: CASSNQGTEAFF. CDR3 in DNA: TGTGCCAGCAGCAATCAGGGTACTGAAGCTTTCTTT. The complete variable domain, with remaining parts taken from reference TRBV9 and TRBJ1-1, reads DSGVTQTPKHLITATGQRVTLRCSPRSGDLSVYWYQQSLDQGLQFLIQYYNGEERAKGNILERFSAQQFPDLHSELNLSSLELGDSALYFCASSNQGTEAFFGQGTRLTVV.

This clone was observed a handful of times. The chain joins TRBV27 to TRBJ1-2, with 7 bases lining up with TRBD1. With V trimmed by 2 bases and J by 8 bases, 5 bases remained unmatched. CDR3 size: 13 residues. Per germline, CDR1 MNHEY and CDR2 SMNVEV (reference sequence). CDR3 coding DNA: TGTGCCAGCAGTTTAGGGGACAGCCAGGGCTACACCTTC. It yields the protein CASSLGDSQGYTF.

This clone was seen more than once but under ten times. The chain has TRBV2 and TRBJ2-7; 9 positions agree with TRBD1. The V and J ends lost 1 base and 5 bases, in that order; junction bases with no gene match: 3. Germline CDR1 SNHLY, CDR2 FYNNEI. The CDR3 length is 14 residues. The CDR3 reads CASSEGGQGNEQYF. Written as DNA, the CDR3 is TGTGCCAGCAGTGAAGGGGGACAGGGTAACGAGCAGTACTTC.